This T cell receptor beta chain came from a study of T cell changes during pregnancy in multiple sclerosis. The protocol was immunoSEQ multiplex PCR, while the TCRdb copy is restricted to in-frame clones and leaves out a portion. Among around 61,000 clones listed, roughly 89% were seen once. This clonotype was sampled from a female donor in good health, enrolled as a control in a pregnancy study. Specimen: peripheral blood, collected in the third trimester of pregnancy.

The CDR3 DNA reads TGTGCCAGCAGCTTTCTGGGAGGAGGAGGCTACACCTTC. The encoded protein is CASSFLGGGGYTF. This sequence joins TRBV7-3 and TRBJ1-2; D is unresolved. The V end lost 3 bases, the J end lost 8 bases, and 13 bases lay between the germline ends. CDR1 and CDR2 (germline): SGHTA, FQGTGA. This CDR3 is built from 13 residues.